This T cell receptor (beta chain) was observed in a study of cytomegalovirus exposure and HLA in healthy donors. Note on this clone: Its antigen is undetermined.

V lost 0 bases and J 2 bases, leaving 10 bases between the germline ends. Per the germline V gene, CDR1 is SGHDT and CDR2 is YYEEEE. The CDR3 runs 15 residues. Use of 60 Vbeta and 13 Jbeta primers characterized the PCR. The table came from immunoSEQ multiplex PCR; TCRdb's copy has only in-frame clones and leaves some out. This table holds 160,000 or so clones, around 85% found once. Study-wide results and limits: Some highly shared sequence variants likely arose as a pipeline artifact. Investigators reported under 200 TCR beta chains as tied to cytomegalovirus. Immune exposure information comprised only CMV serostatus. In a later analysis, an Asian-associated ancestry cluster reportedly showed fewer N-insertions than the approximately 660-donor mean.

The clonotype was recovered from a young woman in good health and CMV-seronegative. The sample comprised PBMCs. The chain combines TRBV5-6 with TRBJ2-3; tentatively, D is TRBD1 (5 bases). The CDR3 coding sequence is TGTGCCAGCAGCTTGGGGCAGGGTTACACAGATACGCAGTATTTT. This codes for CASSLGQGYTDTQYF.